This T cell receptor (beta chain) emerged from a study of identical twins. As concerns this clonotype: The target antigen is unknown.

MiXCR was run by TCRdb on the 5' RACE reads, yielding one entry per CDR3 protein. This table has 240,000 or so distinct CDR3 sequences, approximately 7% appearing once. The ends were cut back, 0 bases at V and 2 bases at J, with 5 bases in the middle. The germline gives CDR1 SQVTM, CDR2 ANQGSEA. The CDR3 loop spans 12 amino acids. Study observations and caveats: Excess sharing by twins proved weaker in beta out-of-frame sequences. Cord blood's abundant beta clonotypes had fewer insertions, unlike memory repertoires.

Healthy Caucasians were all of the donors. The sample also formed part of further work on yellow fever vaccine responses in identical twins.

This chain uses TRBV29-1 with TRBJ2-7; D is unclear. The receptor's source is a woman younger than 30 in good health. Sequencing was done on a sample of memory (CD45RO+) T cells sorted from blood. DNA for the CDR3: TGCAGCGTTGAAGATGGGCCCTACGAGCAGTACTTC. This translates into CSVEDGPYEQYF.